These 31 T cell receptor beta chains originate from one sample sequenced in a study of early T cells in non-severe SARS-CoV-2 infection. MiXCR was run by TCRdb on the 5' RACE reads, yielding one entry per CDR3 protein. The data contain tens of thousands of distinct CDR3 sequences, about 15% of them singletons. The sequenced sample consisted of whole blood. Source of these receptors: an adult who was a healthcare worker with PCR-confirmed SARS-CoV-2 infection or an uninfected control (not recorded which).

This clonotype has more than one count but fewer than ten. This chain connects TRBV28 to TRBJ2-7; D not resolved. Germline assignment: CDR1 MDHEN and CDR2 SYDVKM. The CDR3 covers 11 residues. V was trimmed by 6 bases and J by 2 bases, leaving 5 bases between them. The CDR3 protein is CASSQTYEQYF. CDR3 DNA sequence: TGTGCCAGCAGCCAAACCTACGAGCAGTACTTC.

This clonotype was picked up a small number of times. The V call is TRBV4-2, the J call TRBJ2-5; the D is unclear. There are 14 residues in the CDR3. CDR1 and CDR2 (germline): LGHNA, YNFKEQ. V was trimmed by 0 bases and J by 4 bases, leaving 9 bases between them. CDR3 in amino acids: CASSQESAPETQYF. The CDR3 DNA reads as TGTGCCAGCAGCCAAGAATCGGCTCCAGAGACCCAGTACTTC.

The rearrangement uses TRBV20-1 and TRBJ2-5, with D maybe TRBD1 (6 bases). The V and J ends lost 3 bases and 1 base respectively, with 9 bases between them. Germline V gives CDR1 DFQATT, CDR2 SNEGSKA (reference sequence). This CDR3 comprises 13 residues. CDR3 sequence reads: CSASRTAQETQYF. The CDR3 coding sequence is TGCAGTGCTAGCCGGACAGCCCAAGAGACCCAGTACTTC.

The V call is TRBV5-8, the J call TRBJ1-2; perhaps TRBD1 as D (6 bases). The V and J ends lost 1 base and 4 bases respectively, with 11 bases between them. Germline values: CDR1 SGHTS, CDR2 YDEGEE. The CDR3 runs to 14 residues. CDR3 protein: CASSLPQGIYGYTF. Written as DNA, the CDR3 is TGTGCCAGCAGCTTGCCCCAGGGGATCTATGGCTACACCTTC.

This clonotype was detected only a few times. V and J are TRBV4-1 and TRBJ2-1; no clear D gene. Germline CDR1 MGHRA, CDR2 YSYEKL. The germline V and J ends were trimmed by 0 bases and 0 bases, with 12 bases remaining between them. The CDR3 extends over 17 amino acids. Here the CDR3 DNA reads TGCGCCAGCAGCCAAGATTATGCGGACCCCTCCTACAATGAGCAGTTCTTC. Protein sequence: CASSQDYADPSYNEQFF.

This clonotype was observed a handful of times. The CDR3 DNA is TGTGCCAGCAGCTCTCGACTGATAAATGAGCAGTTCTTC. It is translated as CASSSRLINEQFF. The chain combines TRBV11-2 with TRBJ2-1; D is unclear. Between the trimmed V and J ends, which lost 4 bases and 7 bases, there was a span of 11 bases. Germline lookup yields CDR1 SGHAT and CDR2 FQNNGV. This CDR3 spans 13 amino acids.

This clonotype was seen a handful of times. The chain uses TRBV12-3 or TRBV12-4 and TRBJ1-5; D unresolved. CDR3 length: 13 amino acids. V gave up 0 bases and J gave up 6 bases, with 6 bases separating them. CDR3 loop: CASSLAILQPQHF. CDR3 in DNA: TGTGCCAGCAGTTTAGCGATTCTTCAGCCCCAGCATTTT.

This clonotype showed up just a few times. This sequence joins TRBV20-1 and TRBJ2-7; 11 nucleotides line up with TRBD2. This CDR3 contains 15 residues. Germline V gene sequence: CDR1 DFQATT, CDR2 SNEGSKA (reference sequence). Trimming at V came to 0 bases and at J to 3 bases, leaving 4 bases not matched to a gene. The CDR3 reads CSARDRLAGFYEQYF. The CDR3 region has the DNA TGCAGTGCTAGAGATCGACTAGCGGGATTCTACGAGCAGTACTTC.

There are a few counts of this clonotype. This chain connects TRBV7-8 to TRBJ2-1, with D tentatively TRBD1 (5 bases). V lost 4 bases, J lost 6 bases, and 13 bases lay in between. The germline V gene has CDR1 SGHVS and CDR2 FQNEAQ. This CDR3 comprises 14 residues. The CDR3 here is CASSSNSRGNEQFF. The CDR3, as DNA: TGTGCCAGCAGCTCAAACTCTAGGGGCAATGAGCAGTTCTTC.

A few counts support this clonotype. The chain links TRBV20-1 to TRBJ2-3; possibly TRBD1 or TRBD2 for D (5 bases each). Looked up from germline, CDR1 is DFQATT and CDR2 is SNEGSKA (reference sequence). This CDR3 is built from 14 residues. Here the CDR3 reads CRPGGTAQSDTQYF. The CDR3 bases are TGCAGGCCAGGTGGGACCGCACAGTCAGATACGCAGTATTTT.

The chain joins TRBV9 to TRBJ2-7; 9 nucleotides agree with TRBD2. This CDR3 is built from 15 residues. V shed 1 base and J 5 bases; nucleotides not matched to a gene: 7. Germline V gene data show CDR1 as SGDLS and CDR2 as YYNGEE. The CDR3 spells CASSVMAGGPHEQYF. Here the CDR3 DNA reads TGTGCCAGCAGCGTAATGGCGGGAGGGCCACACGAGCAGTACTTC.

The V call is TRBV3-1, the J call TRBJ2-7; TRBD1 matches 8 bases. This CDR3 is built from 14 residues. Germline V CDR1 and CDR2: LGHDT, YNNKEL (reference sequence). The V and J ends lost 4 bases and 3 bases, in that order; junction bases with no gene match: 5. The CDR3 spells CASSLGQGDYEQYF. The CDR3 coding sequence is TGTGCCAGCAGCCTAGGACAGGGTGACTACGAGCAGTACTTC.

This clonotype appeared many times. The rearrangement uses TRBV19 and TRBJ2-3; TRBD1 might be the D (6 bases). The CDR3 contains 15 residues. Trimming pared 8 bases from V and 1 base from J, leaving 16 bases between. Germline V CDR1 and CDR2: LNHDA, SQIVND (reference sequence). The CDR3 DNA reads as TGTGCCAGTGGTTCGGGGCAGGGGCGCACAGATACGCAGTATTTT. Its protein product is CASGSGQGRTDTQYF.

This sequence joins TRBV20-1 and TRBJ1-5; possible D gene TRBD1, 6 bases. Germline V gene lookup returns CDR1 DFQATT and CDR2 SNEGSKA (reference sequence). There are 15 residues in the CDR3. Trimming stripped 6 bases from V and 4 bases from J, with 19 bases between. CDR3 in DNA: TGCAGTGCGCGGGCAGGGGCCCCTCATAATCAGCCCCAGCATTTT. It yields the protein CSARAGAPHNQPQHF.

The rearrangement uses TRBV3-1 and TRBJ2-1; D may be TRBD1 (6 bases). Germline V gene lookup returns CDR1 LGHDT and CDR2 YNNKEL (reference sequence). The CDR3 is 13 amino acids. Trimming removed 1 base from V and 6 bases from J, with 7 bases in between. The DNA for the CDR3 is TGTGCCAGCAGCCAAGGGACAGTCAATGAGCAGTTCTTC. As protein: CASSQGTVNEQFF.

Worth noting for this clonotype: Because it lacks the conserved phenylalanine or tryptophan at the end, this CDR3 is likely a read error. The V and J genes are TRBV4-1 and TRBJ2-3; D could derive from TRBD1 or TRBD2 (7 bases each). Germline V CDR1 and CDR2: MGHRA, YSYEKL. This CDR3 spans 15 amino acids. V was clipped by 4 bases and J by 3 bases, with 14 bases between them. The CDR3 coding sequence is TGCGCCAGCAGCCCCCGACAGGGAGGGACAGATACGCAGTATTTA. This sequence encodes CASSPRQGGTDTQYL.

The table lists this clonotype with a few counts. The rearrangement joins TRBV12-3 or TRBV12-4 to TRBJ2-1, with 14 nucleotides matching TRBD2. CDR3 size: 15 residues. J gave up 8 bases and V 3 bases, and 3 bases lay outside the gene matches. The CDR3 spells CASSLGLAGVYEQFF. In nucleotides, the CDR3 is TGTGCCAGCAGTTTGGGACTAGCGGGAGTTTATGAGCAGTTCTTC.

This clonotype has only a few counts. The chain is built from TRBV20-1 and TRBJ2-4, with TRBD1 matching 11 bases. The germline CDR1 and CDR2 sequences are DFQATT and SNEGSKA (reference sequence). V shed 4 bases, J shed 6 bases, and the junction held 5 bases outside the gene matches. CDR3 length equals 14 residues. The CDR3 here is CSANSGTGGNIQYF. The CDR3 coding sequence is TGCAGTGCTAACTCCGGGACAGGGGGAAACATTCAGTACTTC.

This clonotype was seen a few times. The chain uses TRBV10-2 and TRBJ2-1, with D uncertain. The CDR3 length is 16 residues. Germline loops: CDR1 WSHSY, CDR2 SAAADI. Trimming pared 2 bases from V and 7 bases from J, leaving 18 bases between. CDR3 residues: CASSEGWLGEWNEQFF. The CDR3 DNA reads TGCGCCAGCAGTGAGGGGTGGCTAGGCGAATGGAATGAGCAGTTCTTC.

This clonotype has ten or more counts. The chain combines TRBV12-3 or TRBV12-4 with TRBJ2-1; D is uncertain. This CDR3 is 11 amino acids long. V was cut by 7 bases and J by 5 bases, with 6 bases left in between. CDR3 loop: CASKSNNEQFF. The CDR3 DNA reads as TGTGCCAGCAAGTCGAACAATGAGCAGTTCTTC.

A word on this clonotype: One junction end does not reproduce the germline sequence, and a read error may be involved. This sequence joins TRBV9 and TRBJ2-7; 8 bases fit TRBD1. Germline V gene sequence: CDR1 SGDLS, CDR2 YYNGEE. This CDR3 has 15 amino acids. The CDR3 reads CASSRYGTGSSEQYF. Here the CDR3 DNA reads TGTGCCAGCAGCCGATACGGGACAGGATCCTCCGAGCAGTACTTC.

This clonotype was picked up many times. The gene calls are TRBV2 and TRBJ1-2; D not resolved. Trimming left V 8 bases short and J 8 bases short, with 15 bases between. The CDR3 length is 12 residues. Looked up from germline, CDR1 is SNHLY and CDR2 is FYNNEI. This CDR3 reads CASRREERGYTF. In DNA, the CDR3 is TGTGCCAGCCGGAGGGAGGAGCGGGGCTACACCTTC.

The V gene is TRBV21-1, the J gene TRBJ1-4; TRBD1 is taken as the D call from the table, unchecked against the DNA. TRBV21-1 corresponds to a pseudogene. This CDR3 region has 15 residues. CDR3 residues: CASSIGAATNEKLFF. As DNA, the CDR3 is TGTGCCAGCAGCATAGGGGCTGCAACTAATGAAAAACTGTTTTTT.

This chain connects TRBV10-1 to TRBJ1-1; D gene unclear. The germline CDR1 and CDR2 sequences are WNHNN and SYGVQD (reference sequence). Trimming took off 8 bases at V and 9 bases at J, with 13 bases between the two ends. The CDR3 contains 11 residues. This chain's CDR3 is CASVEVFQAFF. CDR3 nucleotide sequence: TGCGCCAGCGTTGAAGTCTTCCAAGCTTTCTTT.

There are a few counts of this clonotype. This chain links TRBV10-3 with TRBJ2-3; 8 positions match TRBD2. The CDR3 loop spans 15 amino acids. Germline CDR1 and CDR2: ENHRY and SYGVKD. With V trimmed by 2 bases and J by 6 bases, 7 bases remained unmatched. CDR3 region: CAISEPLTSGDTQYF. The CDR3 DNA follows: TGTGCCATCAGTGAGCCCCTTACTAGCGGCGATACGCAGTATTTT.

This clonotype has only a few counts. The CDR3 bases are TGTGCCAGCAGTTCCTATGGCTACACCTTC. Translating it yields CASSSYGYTF. This chain links TRBV28 with TRBJ1-2; D gene uncertain. This CDR3 region has 10 residues. Trimming removed 4 bases at V and 4 bases at J, with 1 base between. Germline V lookup: CDR1 MDHEN, CDR2 SYDVKM.

A few counts support this clonotype. The chain uses TRBV27 and TRBJ2-7, with 7 positions matching TRBD2. The CDR3 has 15 amino acids. The germline gives CDR1 MNHEY, CDR2 SMNVEV (reference sequence). Trimming took 4 bases from V and 2 from J; bases not matched to a gene: 8. This CDR3 reads CASSWGGSSTYEQYF. The CDR3 region has the DNA TGTGCCAGCAGTTGGGGCGGGAGTAGTACCTACGAGCAGTACTTC.

The rearrangement uses TRBV5-5 and TRBJ2-7; D is uncertain. The CDR3 consists of 13 residues. Germline V gives CDR1 SGHKS, CDR2 YYEKEE (reference sequence). Trimming pared 1 base from V and 4 bases from J, leaving 9 bases between. The CDR3 loop reads CASSLNPRYEQYF. CDR3 DNA: TGTGCCAGCAGCTTGAATCCGCGTTACGAGCAGTACTTC.

CDR3 in amino acids: CASSSQQKNTGELFF. The CDR3 DNA is TGTGCCAGCAGCTCACAACAGAAGAACACCGGGGAGCTGTTTTTT. The chain is built from TRBV9 and TRBJ2-2; D gene unclear. Germline CDR1 and CDR2: SGDLS and YYNGEE. The CDR3 contains 15 residues. Trimming removed 4 bases from V and 1 base from J, with 11 bases in between.

The table lists this clonotype with many counts. This CDR3 reads CASRILAGSADTQYF. The DNA for the CDR3 is TGCGCCAGCAGAATTCTAGCGGGTAGCGCAGATACGCAGTATTTT. The J gene is TRBJ2-3, the V gene TRBV5-1, with 8 positions matching TRBD2. Trimming removed 5 bases from V and 4 bases from J; junction bases left unmatched: 9. The CDR3 consists of 15 residues. Per the germline V gene, CDR1 is SGHRS and CDR2 is YFSETQ.

The chain carries TRBV3-1 and TRBJ2-3, with 7 bases matching TRBD2. Losses at the gene ends were 3 bases for V and 2 bases for J; bases not matched to a gene: 11. The CDR3 sequence is 17 residues long. Germline CDR1 is LGHDT and CDR2 is YNNKEL (reference sequence). CDR3 DNA sequence: TGTGCCAGCAGCCAGGCACTCCCGGGACTACACACAGATACGCAGTATTTT. Protein sequence: CASSQALPGLHTDTQYF.